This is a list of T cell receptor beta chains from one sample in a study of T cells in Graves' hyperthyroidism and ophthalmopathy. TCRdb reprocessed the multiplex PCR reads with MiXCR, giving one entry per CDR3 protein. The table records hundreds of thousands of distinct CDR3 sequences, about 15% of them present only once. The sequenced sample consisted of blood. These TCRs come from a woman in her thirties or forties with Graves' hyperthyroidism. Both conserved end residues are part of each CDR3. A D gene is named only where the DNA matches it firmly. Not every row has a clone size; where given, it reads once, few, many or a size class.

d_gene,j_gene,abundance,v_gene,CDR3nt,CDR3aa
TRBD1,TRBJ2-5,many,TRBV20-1,TGCAGTGCTAGTGGGACAGGGGGATTTGAGACCCAGTACTTC,CSASGTGGFETQYF
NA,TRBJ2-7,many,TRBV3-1,TGTGCCAGCAGCCCCGGGGACTTTACCTTAGAGCAGTACTTC,CASSPGDFTLEQYF
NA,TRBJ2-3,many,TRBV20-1,TGCAGTGCTAGAGATTTGCGACATAGCACAGATACGCAGTATTTT,CSARDLRHSTDTQYF
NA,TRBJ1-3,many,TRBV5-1,TGCGCCAGCAGCTTGGGGCTTGAAAACACCATATATTTT,CASSLGLENTIYF
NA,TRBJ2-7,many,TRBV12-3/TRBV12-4,TGTGCCAGCAGAACAGGGTTGGGTGAGCAGTACTTC,CASRTGLGEQYF
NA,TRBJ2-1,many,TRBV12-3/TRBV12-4,TGTGCCAGCAGTTTAGCGAACTACAATGAGCAGTTCTTC,CASSLANYNEQFF
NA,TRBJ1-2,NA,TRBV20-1,TGCAGTGCTAGAGATAAAAGGGGGGACTACTATGGCTACACCTTC,CSARDKRGDYYGYTF
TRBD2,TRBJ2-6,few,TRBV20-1,TGCAGTGCTAGATCCAGCGGGAGCCGCTCTGGGGCCAACGTCCTGACTTTC,CSARSSGSRSGANVLTF
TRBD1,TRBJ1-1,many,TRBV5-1,TGCGCCAGCAGCTTGGGGGACAGGGGGGCAGTAGCTTTCTTT,CASSLGDRGAVAFF
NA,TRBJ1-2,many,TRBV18,TGTGCCAGCTCACAGACACAGGGAGACTATGGCTACACCTTC,CASSQTQGDYGYTF
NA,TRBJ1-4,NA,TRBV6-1,TGTGCCAGCAGACCACGCGGGGCATCTAATGAAAAACTGTTTTTT,CASRPRGASNEKLFF
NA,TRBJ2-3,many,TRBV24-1,TGTGCCACCAGTTCGACAGCGAGCTCTAGCACAGATACGCAGTATTTT,CATSSTASSSTDTQYF
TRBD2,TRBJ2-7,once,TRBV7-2,TGTGCCAGCAGCTTAGCGCTAAGCGGGAGCTCCTACGAGCAGTACTTC,CASSLALSGSSYEQYF
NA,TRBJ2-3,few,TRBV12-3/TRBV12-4,TGTGCCAGCAGTACCGGGACTCGGGCGGACACAGATACGCAGTATTTT,CASSTGTRADTDTQYF
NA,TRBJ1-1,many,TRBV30,TGTGCCTGGATCCGACAGATTGGTGAAGCTTTCTTT,CAWIRQIGEAFF
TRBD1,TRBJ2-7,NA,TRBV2,TGTGCCAGCAGTGCTGACAGGGTAACCTCCTACGAGCAGTACTTC,CASSADRVTSYEQYF
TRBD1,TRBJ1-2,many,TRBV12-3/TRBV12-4,TGTGCCAGCAGCCCACTGGACAGGGCAAACTATGGCTACACCTTC,CASSPLDRANYGYTF
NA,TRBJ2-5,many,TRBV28,TGTGCCAGCAGTTCCCTGGGGGCCCAGTACTTC,CASSSLGAQYF
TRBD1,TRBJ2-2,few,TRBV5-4,TGTGCCAGCAGCAGCCCCGACAGGGCACCCGGGGAGCTGTTTTTT,CASSSPDRAPGELFF
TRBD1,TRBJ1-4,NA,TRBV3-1,TGTGCCAGCAGCCACTGGACAGGGGCGGGGGAAAAACTGTTTTTT,CASSHWTGAGEKLFF
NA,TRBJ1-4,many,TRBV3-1,TGTGCCAGCAGCCAAGCCGGACAGTCGTCCGGACTGTTTTTT,CASSQAGQSSGLFF
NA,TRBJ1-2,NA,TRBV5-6,TGTGCCAGCAGCTTGGATACTTCCGGGGGTGGCTACACCTTC,CASSLDTSGGGYTF
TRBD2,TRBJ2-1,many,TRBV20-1,TGCAGTGCTAACCCACGGGGGGAAACCTACAATGAGCAGTTCTTC,CSANPRGETYNEQFF
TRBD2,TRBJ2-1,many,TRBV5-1,TGCGCCAGCAGCTCCTCCGGGACTAGTGGTTTTGAGCAGTTCTTC,CASSSSGTSGFEQFF
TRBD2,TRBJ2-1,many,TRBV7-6,TGTGCCAGCAGCCCCACAGCGGGAGGGCCACCGGGTAACAATGAGCAGTTCTTC,CASSPTAGGPPGNNEQFF
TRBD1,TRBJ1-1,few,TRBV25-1,TGTGCCAGCAGTACCTTCGACAGGGCGGACACTGAAGCTTTCTTT,CASSTFDRADTEAFF
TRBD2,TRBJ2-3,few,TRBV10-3,TGTGCCATCAGTGAACGACTAGCGGAAACTAGCACAGATACGCAGTATTTT,CAISERLAETSTDTQYF
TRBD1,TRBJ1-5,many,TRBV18,TGTGCCAGCTCACCACCGGGGACAGGTCATCAGCCCCAGCATTTT,CASSPPGTGHQPQHF
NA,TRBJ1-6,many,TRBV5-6,TGTGCCAGCAGCTTGGACAGTAACACTCTCCACTTT,CASSLDSNTLHF
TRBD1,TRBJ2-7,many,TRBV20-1,TGCAGTGCGACGGGACAGGGGGGAACCTACGAGCAGTACTTC,CSATGQGGTYEQYF
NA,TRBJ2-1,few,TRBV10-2,TGCGCCAGCAGTGGAGGCAGGAGTAATGAGCAGTTCTTC,CASSGGRSNEQFF
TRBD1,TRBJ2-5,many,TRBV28,TGTGCCAGCAGCCCGGTCGTGGGACAGGGAGGGACCCAGTACTTC,CASSPVVGQGGTQYF
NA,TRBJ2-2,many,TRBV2,TGTGCCAGCAGTGAAAGCCGCTCGAACACCGGGGAGCTGTTTTTT,CASSESRSNTGELFF
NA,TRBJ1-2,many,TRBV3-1,TGTGCCAGCAGCCCCGGCGGGGGGAACTATGGCTACACCTTC,CASSPGGGNYGYTF
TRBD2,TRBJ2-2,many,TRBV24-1,TGTGCCACCAGTGATTCTCCGGGACTAGCCGACACCGGGGAGCTGTTTTTT,CATSDSPGLADTGELFF
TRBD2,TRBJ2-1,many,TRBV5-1,TGCGCCAGCAGCTTGGCCTCGCTAGCGGGAGCAGGCAATGAGCAGTTCTTC,CASSLASLAGAGNEQFF
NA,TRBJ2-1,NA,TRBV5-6,TGTGCCAGCAGCTTGGGAGCGGACTTCTACAATGAGCAGTTCTTC,CASSLGADFYNEQFF
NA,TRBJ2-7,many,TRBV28,TGTGCCAGCAGTTTTTCCCACCTAGCCTACGAGCAGTACTTC,CASSFSHLAYEQYF
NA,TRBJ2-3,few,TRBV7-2,TGTGCCAGCAGCTTTAGTACGGATGCAGATACGCAGTATTTT,CASSFSTDADTQYF
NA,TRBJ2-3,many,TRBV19,TGTGCCAGTAGTAAGGGGACGTTCAGGGGCACAGATACGCAGTATTTT,CASSKGTFRGTDTQYF
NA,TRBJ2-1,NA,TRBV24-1,TGTGCCTCCGGAGGTGGGGCCCTCAATGAGCAGTTCTTC,CASGGGALNEQFF
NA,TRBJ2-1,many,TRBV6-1,TGTGCCAGCAGTGTTTCTCCGGGAGCTTACAATGAGCAGTTCTTC,CASSVSPGAYNEQFF
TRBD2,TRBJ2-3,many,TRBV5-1,TGCGCCAGCAGCCTGAACCTAGCGGGAGGAAACACAGATACGCAGTATTTT,CASSLNLAGGNTDTQYF
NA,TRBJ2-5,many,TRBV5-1,TGCGCCAGCAGCTTCGATTCAGGGTGGCAGGAGACCCAGTACTTC,CASSFDSGWQETQYF
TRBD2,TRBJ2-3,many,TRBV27,TGTGCCAGCAGTTTATCGTGGGCGGGAGCTCTCACAGATACGCAGTATTTT,CASSLSWAGALTDTQYF
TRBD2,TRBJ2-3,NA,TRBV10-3,TGTGCCATCAGGGGGGAGTTAGCGGGAGCCGGAACAGATACGCAGTATTTT,CAIRGELAGAGTDTQYF